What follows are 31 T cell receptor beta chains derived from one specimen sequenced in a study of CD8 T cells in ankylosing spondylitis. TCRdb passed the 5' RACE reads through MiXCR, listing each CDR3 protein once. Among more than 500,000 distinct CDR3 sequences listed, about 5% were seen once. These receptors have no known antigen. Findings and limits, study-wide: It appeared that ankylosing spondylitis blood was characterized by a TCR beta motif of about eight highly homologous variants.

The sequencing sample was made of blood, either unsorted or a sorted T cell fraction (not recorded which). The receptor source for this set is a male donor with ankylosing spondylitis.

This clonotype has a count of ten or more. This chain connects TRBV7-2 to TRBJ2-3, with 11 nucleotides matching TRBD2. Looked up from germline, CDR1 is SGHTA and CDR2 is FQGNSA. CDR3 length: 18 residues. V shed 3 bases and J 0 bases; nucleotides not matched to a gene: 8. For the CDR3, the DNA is TGTGCCAGCAGCTTTAGCCTGGGGACTAGCGGAAGCACAGATACGCAGTATTTT. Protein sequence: CASSFSLGTSGSTDTQYF.

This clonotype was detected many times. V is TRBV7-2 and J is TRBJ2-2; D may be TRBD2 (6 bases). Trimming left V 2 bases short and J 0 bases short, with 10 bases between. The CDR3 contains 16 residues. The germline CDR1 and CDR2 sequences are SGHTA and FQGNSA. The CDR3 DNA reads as TGTGCCAGCAGCTTAATCCTAGCGACGAACACCGGGGAGCTGTTTTTT. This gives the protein CASSLILATNTGELFF. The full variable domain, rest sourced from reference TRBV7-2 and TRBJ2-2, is GAGVSQSPSNKVTEKGKDVELRCDPISGHTALYWYRQSLGQGLEFLIYFQGNSAPDKSGLPSDRFSAERTGGSVSTLTIQRTQQEDSAVYLCASSLILATNTGELFFGEGSRLTVL.

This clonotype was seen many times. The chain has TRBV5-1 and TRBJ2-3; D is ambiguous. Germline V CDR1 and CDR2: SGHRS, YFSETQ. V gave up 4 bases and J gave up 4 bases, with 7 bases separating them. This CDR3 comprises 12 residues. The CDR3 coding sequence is TGCGCCAGCAGCCAGCCCGCAGATACGCAGTATTTT. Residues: CASSQPADTQYF.

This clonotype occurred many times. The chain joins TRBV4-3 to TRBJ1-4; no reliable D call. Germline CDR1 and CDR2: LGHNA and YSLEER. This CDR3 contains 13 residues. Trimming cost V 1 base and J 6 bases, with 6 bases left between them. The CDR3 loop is CASSQGLDEKLFF. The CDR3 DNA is TGCGCCAGCAGCCAAGGCCTCGATGAAAAACTGTTTTTT.

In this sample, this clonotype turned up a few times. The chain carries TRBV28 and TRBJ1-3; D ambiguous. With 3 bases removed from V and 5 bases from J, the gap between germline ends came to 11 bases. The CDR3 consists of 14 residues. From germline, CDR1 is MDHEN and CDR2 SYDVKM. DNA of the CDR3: TGTGCCAGCAGTTTTACCCCTTCTCGAAACACCATATATTTT. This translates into CASSFTPSRNTIYF.

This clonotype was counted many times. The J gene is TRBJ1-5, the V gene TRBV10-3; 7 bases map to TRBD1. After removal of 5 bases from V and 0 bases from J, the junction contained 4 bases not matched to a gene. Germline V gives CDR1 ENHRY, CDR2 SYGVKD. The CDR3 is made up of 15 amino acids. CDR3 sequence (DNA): TGTGCCATCAGTCCGGAGGGGGCTAGCAATCAGCCCCAGCATTTT. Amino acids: CAISPEGASNQPQHF.

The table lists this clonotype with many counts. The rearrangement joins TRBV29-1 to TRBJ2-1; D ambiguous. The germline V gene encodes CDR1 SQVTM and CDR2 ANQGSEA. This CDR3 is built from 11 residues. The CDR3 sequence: CSISRVHEQFF. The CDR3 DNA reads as TGCAGTATATCAAGGGTTCATGAGCAGTTCTTC.

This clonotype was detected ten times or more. The CDR3 coding sequence is TGTGCCAGCACCCACCTAGCGGGGGCCTCCTACGAGCAGTACTTC. Translation gives CASTHLAGASYEQYF. This chain joins TRBV7-2 and TRBJ2-7; 10 bases align to TRBD2. Unmatched junction bases numbered 6, after V lost 7 bases and J lost 0 bases. Germline values: CDR1 SGHTA, CDR2 FQGNSA. The CDR3 sequence is 15 residues long.

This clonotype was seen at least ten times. In DNA, the CDR3 is TGCAGCGTTGGGCGGGACAGGGCGACTTCTTCCTACGAGCAGTACTTC. Translation gives CSVGRDRATSSYEQYF. V and J are TRBV29-1 and TRBJ2-7, with 9 positions matching TRBD1. With V trimmed by 4 bases and J by 1 base, 11 bases remained unmatched. Per germline, CDR1 SQVTM and CDR2 ANQGSEA. The CDR3 spans 16 residues.

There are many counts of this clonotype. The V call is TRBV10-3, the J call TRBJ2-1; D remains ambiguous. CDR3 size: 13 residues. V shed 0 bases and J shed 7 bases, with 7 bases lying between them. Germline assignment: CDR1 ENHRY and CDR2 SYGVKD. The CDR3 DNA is TGTGCCATCAGTGAGTCGCTGCAGAATGAGCAGTTCTTC. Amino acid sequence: CAISESLQNEQFF.

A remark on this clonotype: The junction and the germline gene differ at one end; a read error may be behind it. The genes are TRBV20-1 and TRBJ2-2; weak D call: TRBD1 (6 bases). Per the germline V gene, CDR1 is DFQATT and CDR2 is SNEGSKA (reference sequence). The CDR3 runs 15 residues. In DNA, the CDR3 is TGCAGTGCTGGAGACTACAGGGCGAACACCGGGGAGCTGTTTTTT. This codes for CSAGDYRANTGELFF.

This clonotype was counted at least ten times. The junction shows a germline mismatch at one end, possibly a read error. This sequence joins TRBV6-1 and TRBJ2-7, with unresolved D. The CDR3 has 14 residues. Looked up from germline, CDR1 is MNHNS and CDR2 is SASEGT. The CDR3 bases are TGTGCCAGCAAGATAACGGGTTCCTCCTACGGGCAGTACTTC. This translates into CASKITGSSYGQYF.

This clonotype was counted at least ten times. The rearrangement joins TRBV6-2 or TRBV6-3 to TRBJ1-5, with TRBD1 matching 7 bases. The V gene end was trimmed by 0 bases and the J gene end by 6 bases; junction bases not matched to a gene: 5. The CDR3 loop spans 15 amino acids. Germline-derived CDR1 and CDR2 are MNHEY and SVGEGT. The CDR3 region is CASSYSVRGSQPQHF. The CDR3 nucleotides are TGTGCCAGCAGTTACTCGGTCAGGGGGAGTCAGCCCCAGCATTTT.

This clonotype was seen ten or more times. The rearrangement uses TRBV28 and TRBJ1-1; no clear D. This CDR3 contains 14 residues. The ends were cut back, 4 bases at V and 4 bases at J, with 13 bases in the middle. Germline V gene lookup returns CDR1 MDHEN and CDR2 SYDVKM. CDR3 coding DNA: TGTGCCAGCAGTTCCCCGAAGTCTAGCACTGAAGCTTTCTTT. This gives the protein CASSSPKSSTEAFF.

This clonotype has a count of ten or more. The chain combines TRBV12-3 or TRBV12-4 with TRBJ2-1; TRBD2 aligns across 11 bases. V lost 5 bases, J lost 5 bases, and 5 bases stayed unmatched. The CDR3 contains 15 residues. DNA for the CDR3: TGTGCCAGCAGTCGTAGACTAGCGGGGCACAATGAGCAGTTCTTC. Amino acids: CASSRRLAGHNEQFF.

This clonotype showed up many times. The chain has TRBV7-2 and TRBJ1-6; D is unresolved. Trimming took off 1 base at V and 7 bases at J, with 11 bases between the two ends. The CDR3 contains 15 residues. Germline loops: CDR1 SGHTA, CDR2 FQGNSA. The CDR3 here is CASSLGLGRNSPLHF. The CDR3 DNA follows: TGTGCCAGCAGCTTAGGTCTCGGGCGAAATTCACCCCTCCACTTT.

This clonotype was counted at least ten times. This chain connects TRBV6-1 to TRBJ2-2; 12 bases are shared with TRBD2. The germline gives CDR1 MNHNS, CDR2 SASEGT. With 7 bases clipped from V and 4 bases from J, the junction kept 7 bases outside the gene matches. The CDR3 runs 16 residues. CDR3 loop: CASTKLAGGRTGELFF. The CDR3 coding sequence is TGTGCCAGCACCAAACTAGCGGGAGGACGCACCGGGGAGCTGTTTTTT.

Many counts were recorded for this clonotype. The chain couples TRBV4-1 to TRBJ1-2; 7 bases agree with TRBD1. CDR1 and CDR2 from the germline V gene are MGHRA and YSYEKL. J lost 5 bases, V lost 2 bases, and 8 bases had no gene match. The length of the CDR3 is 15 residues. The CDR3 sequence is CASSQTRTGRYGYTF. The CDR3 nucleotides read TGCGCCAGCAGCCAAACCCGGACAGGACGTTATGGCTACACCTTC.

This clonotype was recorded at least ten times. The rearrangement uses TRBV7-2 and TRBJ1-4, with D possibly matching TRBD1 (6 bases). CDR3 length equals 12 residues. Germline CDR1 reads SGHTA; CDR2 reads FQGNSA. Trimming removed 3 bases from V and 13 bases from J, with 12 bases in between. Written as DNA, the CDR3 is TGTGCCAGCAGCTTGACCGGGACAAGACTGTTTTTT. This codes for CASSLTGTRLFF.

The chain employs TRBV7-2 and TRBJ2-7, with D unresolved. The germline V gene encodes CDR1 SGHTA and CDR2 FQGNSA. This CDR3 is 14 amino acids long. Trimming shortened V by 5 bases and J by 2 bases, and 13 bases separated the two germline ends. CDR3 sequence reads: CASSTSGLTYEQYF. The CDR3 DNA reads TGTGCCAGCAGCACCTCCGGGCTAACCTACGAGCAGTACTTC.

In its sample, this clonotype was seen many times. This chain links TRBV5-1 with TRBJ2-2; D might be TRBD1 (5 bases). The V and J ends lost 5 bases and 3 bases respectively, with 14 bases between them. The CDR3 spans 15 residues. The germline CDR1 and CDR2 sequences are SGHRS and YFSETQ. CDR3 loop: CASRDGGADTGELFF. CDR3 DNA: TGCGCCAGCAGGGACGGTGGGGCGGACACCGGGGAGCTGTTTTTT.

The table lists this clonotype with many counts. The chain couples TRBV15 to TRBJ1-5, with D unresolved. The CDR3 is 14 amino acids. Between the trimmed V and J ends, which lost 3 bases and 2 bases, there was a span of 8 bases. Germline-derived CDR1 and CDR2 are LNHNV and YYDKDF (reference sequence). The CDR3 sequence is CATSSAWGNQPQHF. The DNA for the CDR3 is TGTGCCACCAGCAGTGCTTGGGGCAATCAGCCCCAGCATTTT. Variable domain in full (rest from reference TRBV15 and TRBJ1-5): DAMVIQNPRYQVTQFGKPVTLSCSQTLNHNVMYWYQQKSSQAPKLLFHYYDKDFNNEADTPDNFQSRRPNTSFCFLDIRSPGLGDTAMYLCATSSAWGNQPQHFGDGTRLSIL.

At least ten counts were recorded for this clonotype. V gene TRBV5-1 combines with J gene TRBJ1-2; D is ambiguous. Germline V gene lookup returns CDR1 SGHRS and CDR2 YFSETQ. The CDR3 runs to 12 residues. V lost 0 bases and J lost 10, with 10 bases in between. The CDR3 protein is CASSLDGLAYTF. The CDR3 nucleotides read TGCGCCAGCAGCTTGGACGGGCTTGCCTACACCTTC.

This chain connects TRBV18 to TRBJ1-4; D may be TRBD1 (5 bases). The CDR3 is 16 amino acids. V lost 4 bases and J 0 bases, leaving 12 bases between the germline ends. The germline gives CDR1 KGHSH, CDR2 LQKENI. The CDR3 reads CASSQGQVSTNEKLFF. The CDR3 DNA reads TGTGCCAGCTCACAAGGACAAGTCTCAACTAATGAAAAACTGTTTTTT. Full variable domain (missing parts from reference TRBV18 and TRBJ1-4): NAGVMQNPRHLVRRRGQEARLRCSPMKGHSHVYWYRQLPEEGLKFMVYLQKENIIDESGMPKERFSAEFPKEGPSILRIQQVVRGDSAAYFCASSQGQVSTNEKLFFGSGTQLSVL.

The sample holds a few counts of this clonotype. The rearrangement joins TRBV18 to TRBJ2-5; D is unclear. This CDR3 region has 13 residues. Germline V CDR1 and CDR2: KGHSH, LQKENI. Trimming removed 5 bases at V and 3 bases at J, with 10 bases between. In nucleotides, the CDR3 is TGTGCCAGCTCAAAAGGGCTTGAAGAGACCCAGTACTTC. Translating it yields CASSKGLEETQYF.

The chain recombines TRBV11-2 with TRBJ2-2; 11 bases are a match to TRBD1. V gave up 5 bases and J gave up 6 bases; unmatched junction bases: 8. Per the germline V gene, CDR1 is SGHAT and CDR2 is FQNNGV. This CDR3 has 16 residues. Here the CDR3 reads CASSPWTGGPAGELFF. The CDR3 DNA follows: TGTGCCAGCAGCCCTTGGACAGGGGGCCCGGCCGGGGAGCTGTTTTTT.

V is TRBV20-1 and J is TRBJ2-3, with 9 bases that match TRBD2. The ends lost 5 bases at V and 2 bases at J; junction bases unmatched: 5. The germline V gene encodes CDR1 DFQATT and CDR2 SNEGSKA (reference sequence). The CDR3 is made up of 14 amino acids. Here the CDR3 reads CSALAGANTDTQYF. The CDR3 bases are TGCAGTGCTTTAGCGGGGGCCAACACAGATACGCAGTATTTT.

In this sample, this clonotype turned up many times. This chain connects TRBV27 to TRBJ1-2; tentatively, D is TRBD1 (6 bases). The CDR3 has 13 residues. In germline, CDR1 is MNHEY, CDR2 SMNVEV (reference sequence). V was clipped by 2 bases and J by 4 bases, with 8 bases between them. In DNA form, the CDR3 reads TGTGCCAGCAGTTTAACCAGGGGCTATGGCTACACCTTC. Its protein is CASSLTRGYGYTF.

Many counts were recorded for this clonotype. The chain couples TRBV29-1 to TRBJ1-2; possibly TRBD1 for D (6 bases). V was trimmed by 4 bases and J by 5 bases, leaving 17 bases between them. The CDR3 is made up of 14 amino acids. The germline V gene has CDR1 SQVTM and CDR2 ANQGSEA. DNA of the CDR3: TGCAGCGTTGGGGGGGGCAGGGACCGTTATGGCTACACCTTC. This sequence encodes CSVGGGRDRYGYTF.

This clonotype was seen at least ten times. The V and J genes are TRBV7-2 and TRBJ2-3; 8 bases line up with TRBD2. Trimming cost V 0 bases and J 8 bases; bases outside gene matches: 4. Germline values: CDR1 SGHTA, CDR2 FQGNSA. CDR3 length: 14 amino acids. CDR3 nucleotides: TGTGCCAGCAGCTTAGCTAGCGGGGAAACTACGCAGTATTTT. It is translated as CASSLASGETTQYF.

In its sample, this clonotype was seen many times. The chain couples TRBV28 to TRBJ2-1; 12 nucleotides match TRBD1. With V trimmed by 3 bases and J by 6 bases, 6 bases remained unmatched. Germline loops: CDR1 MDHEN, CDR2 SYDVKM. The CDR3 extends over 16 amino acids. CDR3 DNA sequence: TGTGCCAGCAGTTTGTTACGGGACAGGGGGCGCAATGAGCAGTTCTTC. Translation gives CASSLLRDRGRNEQFF.